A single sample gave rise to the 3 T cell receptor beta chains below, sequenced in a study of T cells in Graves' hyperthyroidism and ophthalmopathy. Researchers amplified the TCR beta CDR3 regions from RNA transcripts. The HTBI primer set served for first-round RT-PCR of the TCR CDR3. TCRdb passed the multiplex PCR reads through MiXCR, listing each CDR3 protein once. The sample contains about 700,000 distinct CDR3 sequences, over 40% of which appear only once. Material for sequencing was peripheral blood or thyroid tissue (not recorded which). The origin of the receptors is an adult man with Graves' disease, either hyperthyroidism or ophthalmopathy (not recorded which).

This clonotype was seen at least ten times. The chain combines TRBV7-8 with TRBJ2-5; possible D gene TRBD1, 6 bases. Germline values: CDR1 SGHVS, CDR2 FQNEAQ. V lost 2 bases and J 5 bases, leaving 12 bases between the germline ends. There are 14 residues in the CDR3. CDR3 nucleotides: TGTGCCAGCAGCTTAAACAGGGTAGACGAGACCCAGTACTTC. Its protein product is CASSLNRVDETQYF. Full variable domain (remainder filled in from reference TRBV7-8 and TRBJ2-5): GAGVSQSPRYKVAKRGQDVALRCDPISGHVSLFWYQQALGQGPEFLTYFQNEAQLDKSGLPSDRFFAERPEGSVSTLKIQRTQQEDSAVYLCASSLNRVDETQYFGPGTRLLVL.

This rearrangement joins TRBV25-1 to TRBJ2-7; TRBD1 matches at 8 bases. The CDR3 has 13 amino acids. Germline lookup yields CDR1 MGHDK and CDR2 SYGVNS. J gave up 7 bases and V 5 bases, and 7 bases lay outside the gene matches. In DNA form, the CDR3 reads TGTGCCAGCAGTTGGACAGGGACCGGTGAGCAGTACTTC. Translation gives CASSWTGTGEQYF.

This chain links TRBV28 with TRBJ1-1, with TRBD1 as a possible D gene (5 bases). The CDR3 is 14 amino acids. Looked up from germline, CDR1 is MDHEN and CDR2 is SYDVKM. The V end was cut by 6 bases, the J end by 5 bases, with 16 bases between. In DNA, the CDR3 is TGTGCCAGCAGGGCCCGGGGGTTTGGGACTGAAGCTTTCTTT. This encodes CASRARGFGTEAFF.